This T cell receptor beta chain emerged from a study of graft-versus-host responses after intestinal transplantation. Study overall: The recipients all started with anti-thymocyte globulin induction and then took tacrolimus and steroids for roughly 3 years. Study-wide findings and caveats: Within the allografts of patients who had graft-donor T cell macrochimerism, graft-versus-host to host-versus-graft clonal ratios were high. Peak levels of circulating GvH clones tracked with early post-transplant HvG declines. Ileal or blood samples showed some GvH clones first, and such clones were also found in recipient marrow.

The CDR3 loop spans 12 amino acids. Deletions cut 7 bases from V and 3 bases from J, with 9 bases between. From germline, CDR1 is MDHEN and CDR2 SYDVKM. Here immunoSEQ multiplex PCR was the method, and the copy in TCRdb shows in-frame clones only, minus some. The repertoire consists of tens of thousands of clones, with about 87% occurring once and the leading ten covering nearly 0.4%. Of note for this clone: Its specificity is not known.

The rearrangement joins TRBV28 to TRBJ1-1; no reliable D call. This TCR came from a human donor who was the organ donor for an intestinal transplant. The input for sequencing was unstimulated CD4+ T cells sorted from spleen or lymph node cells, taken before transplant. CDR3 sequence reads: CASTYGYTEAFF. The CDR3 nucleotides are TGTGCCAGCACCTACGGGTACACTGAAGCTTTCTTT.